Listed below are T cell receptor beta chains from one sample, sequenced in a study of T cells after yellow fever vaccination. TCRdb re-derived calls from the 5' RACE reads in MiXCR, one entry per CDR3 protein. Of about 340,000 distinct CDR3 sequences listed, roughly an eighth were seen once; the top ten hold approximately 3.3%. The source material was CD4+ T cells sorted from PBMCs, sampled 15 days after the yellow fever booster vaccination. These receptors came from a young man who received the YFV17D yellow fever vaccine. Each CDR3 is given with its conserved first and last residue. The D gene is left open where the match is weak. Some rows have no size entry. The others give once, few or many, or a class for an expanded clone.

d_call	v_call	j_call	clone_size	cdr3_nt	cdr3_aa
-	TRBV11-1	TRBJ1-2	-	TGTGCCAGCAGCTTAGGGACAGTCCGCGGCTACACCTTC	CASSLGTVRGYTF
TRBD2	TRBV6-2/TRBV6-3	TRBJ2-7	many	TGTGCCAGCAGTGGCCTGCGCGGGGGGTCCTACGAGCAGTACTTC	CASSGLRGGSYEQYF
-	TRBV2	TRBJ2-3	few	TGTGCCAGCAGTTCGGACAGCCGCACAGATACGCAGTATTTT	CASSSDSRTDTQYF
-	TRBV5-1	TRBJ2-3	few	TGCGCCAGCTCGGCTACAGGCAGTGGAGATACGCAGTATTTT	CASSATGSGDTQYF
-	TRBV5-1	TRBJ1-3	-	TGCGCCAGCAGCTTGAATAATGGAAACACCATATATTTT	CASSLNNGNTIYF
-	TRBV5-1	TRBJ1-1	-	TGCGCCAGCAGCGAAATCCCCGTGACAGGCGGATCGGGTGAAGCTTTCTTT	CASSEIPVTGGSGEAFF
TRBD1	TRBV7-2	TRBJ1-6	-	TGTGCCAGCAGCTCCCCGGACAGGACATATAATTCACCCCTCCACTTT	CASSSPDRTYNSPLHF
-	TRBV6-5	TRBJ1-4	few	TGTGCCAGCAGTTACAGCGGAAAACTGTTTTTT	CASSYSGKLFF
TRBD1	TRBV7-9	TRBJ1-6	many	TGTGCCAGCAGCTCACAGGGGGTTTCACCCCTCCACTTT	CASSSQGVSPLHF
-	TRBV11-2	TRBJ2-1	-	TGTGCCAGCAGCCTACCCAGGGGGGCCCATAACTCCTACAATGAGCAGTTCTTC	CASSLPRGAHNSYNEQFF
-	TRBV13	TRBJ1-2	once	TGTGCCAGCAGCTTAGATCGCTTTCCCGGCTACACCTTC	CASSLDRFPGYTF
-	TRBV18	TRBJ2-5	many	TGTGCCAGCTCACCACTCGTCGCACAAGAGACCCAGTACTTC	CASSPLVAQETQYF
-	TRBV5-1	TRBJ2-5	once	TGCGCCAGCAGCTTGCGAAGGGGACTAGAGACCCAGTACTTC	CASSLRRGLETQYF
TRBD2	TRBV20-1	TRBJ2-5	-	TGCAGTGCTAGAGATTGGGGTGTTAGGTTAGCGGGGGACCAAGAGACCCAGTACTTC	CSARDWGVRLAGDQETQYF
-	TRBV7-9	TRBJ2-1	-	TGTGCCAGCAGCCTAACGGGACTTGCGAATGAGCAGTTCTTC	CASSLTGLANEQFF
-	TRBV7-2	TRBJ1-1	few	TGTGCCAGCAGCAACGGACAGACCACTGAAGCTTTCTTT	CASSNGQTTEAFF
TRBD1	TRBV4-3	TRBJ1-6	-	TGCGCCAGCAGCCAGTACAGGGGGCCCTCACCCCTCCACTTT	CASSQYRGPSPLHF